The 18 T cell receptor beta chains below come from one sample, sequenced in a study of beta chain features in type 1 diabetes. Findings and limits, study-wide: Among all four CD4+ subsets, Type 1 diabetes patients had TCRB CDR3s that were moderately but significantly shorter.

Reverse transcribing all isolated RNA meant expressed TCRB transcripts were sequenced. Here immunoSEQ multiplex PCR was the method, and the copy in TCRdb shows in-frame clones only, minus some. Among approximately 170,000 clones, 7.8% were seen once, and the ten largest hold roughly 0.97%. The antigens for these receptors are not known. The sequenced sample consisted of central memory CD4+ T cells from blood. All receptors derive from a woman aged 35 to 49 with type 1 diabetes.

This chain links TRBV28 with TRBJ1-2, with 8 bases identical to TRBD1. Germline CDR1 and CDR2: MDHEN and SYDVKM. The ends lost 6 bases at V and 3 bases at J; junction bases unmatched: 6. The CDR3 consists of 14 residues. CDR3 bases: TGTGCCAGCAGCAGACAGGGGAATGACTATGGCTACACCTTC. Protein: CASSRQGNDYGYTF.

This clone was seen a handful of times. The chain couples TRBV5-4 to TRBJ2-7; 8 bases fit TRBD2. CDR1 SGHNT and CDR2 YYREEE come from the germline V gene (reference sequence). The CDR3 loop spans 14 amino acids. V lost 3 bases and J lost 4; bases outside the gene matches: 6. Written as DNA, the CDR3 is TGTGCCAGCAGCTCGTCGGGACTAGGTTACGAGCAGTACTTC. It is translated as CASSSSGLGYEQYF.

This clone showed up just a few times. The rearrangement uses TRBV28 and TRBJ2-7, with D perhaps matching TRBD1 (5 bases). CDR1 is MDHEN, CDR2 SYDVKM, per germline. The CDR3 consists of 11 residues. V lost 6 bases and J lost 4, with 7 bases in between. The CDR3 DNA is TGTGCCAGCAGAGCAGGGTACGAGCAGTACTTC. Protein: CASRAGYEQYF. The full variable domain, in which reference TRBV28 and TRBJ2-7 provide the parts outside the CDR3, is DVKVTQSSRYLVKRTGEKVFLECVQDMDHENMFWYRQDPGLGLRLIYFSYDVKMKEKGDIPEGYSVSREKKERFSLILESASTNQTSMYLCASRAGYEQYFGPGTRLTVT.

This chain connects TRBV5-1 to TRBJ2-7; D unclear. The V gene lost 0 bases and the J gene lost 3 bases, with 10 bases spanning the gap. CDR3 size: 14 residues. The germline CDR1 and CDR2 sequences are SGHRS and YFSETQ. In DNA form, the CDR3 reads TGCGCCAGCAGCTTGGCCCTACAGAACTACGAGCAGTACTTC. The encoded protein is CASSLALQNYEQYF.

This clone came up a few times. The CDR3 protein is CSVETVPYTEAFF. CDR3 coding DNA: TGCAGCGTTGAAACAGTCCCCTACACTGAAGCTTTCTTT. The rearrangement joins TRBV29-1 to TRBJ1-1, with no clear D. The CDR3 contains 13 residues. Trimming left V 2 bases short and J 3 bases short, with 10 bases between. Germline V gene data show CDR1 as SQVTM and CDR2 as ANQGSEA.

The V call is TRBV28, the J call TRBJ2-7; D is perhaps TRBD1 (7 bases). Trimming left V 7 bases short and J 4 bases short, with 11 bases between. The CDR3 runs 12 residues. CDR1 and CDR2 from the germline V gene are MDHEN and SYDVKM. The CDR3 sequence is CASTQGGYEQYF. Here the CDR3 DNA reads TGTGCCAGCACCCAGGGGGGATACGAGCAGTACTTC.

This clone was counted between two and nine times. Here the CDR3 DNA reads TGTGCCAGCAGTGAAGAGTTGGGCTCGACTCAGCCCCAGCATTTT. Translation: CASSEELGSTQPQHF. The chain has TRBV2 and TRBJ1-5; D is ambiguous. Germline V gene lookup returns CDR1 SNHLY and CDR2 FYNNEI. This CDR3 has 15 amino acids. V was shortened by 1 base and J by 6 bases, with 13 bases between the two germline ends.

This chain uses TRBV5-1 with TRBJ2-1, with TRBD2 identical over 14 bases. CDR1 and CDR2 (germline): SGHRS, YFSETQ. This CDR3 is 17 amino acids long. Trimming at V came to 2 bases and at J to 8 bases, leaving 9 bases not matched to a gene. CDR3 sequence: CASSFLGTSGGIHEQFF. The CDR3 bases are TGCGCCAGCAGCTTCCTCGGGACTAGCGGGGGTATCCATGAGCAGTTCTTC.

V is TRBV28 and J is TRBJ1-4; 7 bases match TRBD1. The CDR3 covers 14 residues. With 6 bases clipped from V and 8 bases from J, the junction kept 9 bases outside the gene matches. Germline CDR1 MDHEN, CDR2 SYDVKM. In DNA, the CDR3 is TGTGCCAGCAGATCCACAGGGGAGGCAGAAAAACTGTTTTTT. It yields the protein CASRSTGEAEKLFF.

This clone has only a few counts. J is TRBJ2-3 and V is TRBV10-3, with D possibly TRBD1 on 5 matching bases. The CDR3 runs 15 residues. V lost 3 bases and J 1 base, leaving 11 bases between the germline ends. The V gene's germline CDR1 is ENHRY and CDR2 SYGVKD. CDR3 nucleotide sequence: TGTGCCATCAGTGATTACAGGCAGGGCACAGATACGCAGTATTTT. Translation gives CAISDYRQGTDTQYF.

The V call is TRBV5-5, the J call TRBJ2-3, with 11 bases aligning to TRBD2. The V gene end was trimmed by 7 bases and the J gene end by 2 bases; junction bases not matched to a gene: 6. Germline lookup yields CDR1 SGHKS and CDR2 YYEKEE (reference sequence). The CDR3 runs to 15 residues. The DNA of the CDR3 is TGTGCCAGCGGTCCGGGACTAGCGGCCACAGATACGCAGTATTTT. This encodes CASGPGLAATDTQYF.

The chain links TRBV5-4 to TRBJ2-7; a possible D gene is TRBD1 (5 bases). This CDR3 is built from 14 residues. From germline, CDR1 is SGHNT and CDR2 YYREEE (reference sequence). V gave up 0 bases and J gave up 0 bases, with 7 bases separating them. CDR3 nucleotides: TGTGCCAGCAGCTTGGGAGACAGCTCCTACGAGCAGTACTTC. Amino acid sequence: CASSLGDSSYEQYF. Based on the CDR3 plus reference TRBV5-4 and TRBJ2-7, the full variable domain is ETGVTQSPTHLIKTRGQQVTLRCSSQSGHNTVSWYQQALGQGPQFIFQYYREEENGRGNFPPRFSGLQFPNYSSELNVNALELDDSALYLCASSLGDSSYEQYFGPGTRLTVT.

The chain has TRBV27 and TRBJ2-3; D may be TRBD2 (5 bases). There are 14 residues in the CDR3. From germline, CDR1 is MNHEY and CDR2 SMNVEV (reference sequence). Trimming left V 4 bases short and J 3 bases short, with 11 bases between. The CDR3 spells CASSWRLMTDTQYF. CDR3 sequence (DNA): TGTGCCAGCAGTTGGCGACTAATGACAGATACGCAGTATTTT.

The chain is built from TRBV5-1 and TRBJ1-5; D may be TRBD1 (5 bases). V shed 4 bases and J shed 3 bases, with 14 bases lying between them. The CDR3 runs 15 residues. Per germline, CDR1 SGHRS and CDR2 YFSETQ. CDR3 amino acids: CASSPDGGANQPQHF. The CDR3 bases are TGCGCCAGCAGCCCGGATGGCGGGGCCAATCAGCCCCAGCATTTT.

The table lists this clone with a few counts. This chain links TRBV9 with TRBJ2-2; possible D gene TRBD1, 6 bases. The germline V and J ends were trimmed by 3 bases and 0 bases, with 9 bases remaining between them. The CDR3 runs 15 residues. Germline CDR1 and CDR2: SGDLS and YYNGEE. The CDR3 DNA reads TGTGCCAGCAGCGGACAGGTTTCGAACACCGGGGAGCTGTTTTTT. Its protein product is CASSGQVSNTGELFF. Full variable domain (remainder filled in from reference TRBV9 and TRBJ2-2): DSGVTQTPKHLITATGQRVTLRCSPRSGDLSVYWYQQSLDQGLQFLIQYYNGEERAKGNILERFSAQQFPDLHSELNLSSLELGDSALYFCASSGQVSNTGELFFGEGSRLTVL.

This clone was seen only a few times. Other DNA sequences from this sample encode an identical CDR3 as well. This chain connects TRBV5-1 to TRBJ2-5; a weak D match, TRBD2 (7 bases). Deletions cut 4 bases from V and 4 bases from J, with 14 bases between. This CDR3 spans 14 amino acids. Germline CDR1 SGHRS, CDR2 YFSETQ. The CDR3 spells CASSPWGGAETQYF. DNA of the CDR3: TGCGCCAGCAGCCCATGGGGGGGGGCAGAGACCCAGTACTTC.

The CDR3 DNA sequence: TGCGCCAGCAGCCATCAGGAGGGAAGGGGAACCGAGCAGTACTTC. It encodes CASSHQEGRGTEQYF. This rearrangement joins TRBV4-3 to TRBJ2-7, with D possibly TRBD2 on 6 matching bases. Germline V gives CDR1 LGHNA, CDR2 YSLEER. Trimming removed 3 bases at V and 6 bases at J, with 18 bases between. The CDR3 is made up of 15 amino acids.

The chain combines TRBV5-4 with TRBJ1-1; D ambiguous. This CDR3 comprises 14 residues. From germline, CDR1 is SGHNT and CDR2 YYREEE (reference sequence). V was pared by 5 bases and J by 0 bases, with 11 bases between. CDR3 nucleotides: TGTGCCAGCAGGGCCGACATACTGAACACTGAAGCTTTCTTT. Translated, it gives CASRADILNTEAFF.